Below are 17 T cell receptor beta chains sequenced from a single sample in a study of control samples from healthy donors and cancer patients. Measured with immunoSEQ multiplex PCR; TCRdb has only the in-frame clones, and not every one. Of 120,000 or so clones listed, around nine tenths are singletons. Sequencing input: blood. The receptors stem from a man aged 30-40 years in good health.

A remark on this clone: Other DNA sequences in the sample encode the same CDR3. The gene calls are TRBV5-1 and TRBJ2-7; D uncertain. Trimming took 3 bases from V and 3 from J, leaving 7 bases between them. CDR3 length: 12 amino acids. Germline lookup yields CDR1 SGHRS and CDR2 YFSETQ. The CDR3 DNA reads as TGCGCCAGCAGCTCCCCGGGCTACGAGCAGTACTTC. This translates into CASSSPGYEQYF.

This clone was observed a single time. This rearrangement joins TRBV6-5 to TRBJ1-5; D call uncertain. This CDR3 comprises 14 residues. Germline CDR1 reads MNHEY; CDR2 reads SVGAGI. V was shortened by 2 bases and J by 6 bases, with 11 bases between the two germline ends. CDR3 sequence reads: CASSYDGQFQPQHF. The CDR3 DNA follows: TGTGCCAGCAGTTACGACGGTCAATTTCAGCCCCAGCATTTT.

The genes are TRBV19 and TRBJ1-5; TRBD1 agrees at 10 bases. Losses at the gene ends were 3 bases for V and 7 bases for J; bases not matched to a gene: 9. CDR1 and CDR2 from the germline V gene are LNHDA and SQIVND (reference sequence). The CDR3 extends over 16 amino acids. The CDR3 spells CASSMLTGTGVQPQHF. CDR3 DNA sequence: TGTGCCAGTAGTATGCTCACCGGGACAGGGGTCCAGCCCCAGCATTTT.

The chain recombines TRBV19 with TRBJ1-4, with D hard to call. The CDR3 sequence is 14 residues long. CDR1 and CDR2 from the germline V gene are LNHDA and SQIVND (reference sequence). V shed 5 bases and J shed 4 bases, with 11 bases lying between them. CDR3 sequence reads: CASSPTLDNEKLFF. CDR3 nucleotide sequence: TGTGCCAGTAGTCCGACACTGGATAATGAAAAACTGTTTTTT.

The rearrangement joins TRBV5-1 to TRBJ1-1, with D unresolved. Trimming shortened V by 0 bases and J by 14 bases, and 17 bases separated the two germline ends. The CDR3 loop spans 13 amino acids. Germline-derived CDR1 and CDR2 are SGHRS and YFSETQ. The CDR3 DNA reads as TGCGCCAGCAGCTTGGTCGACGGTGAAAGCCCCTTCTTT. As protein: CASSLVDGESPFF.

The chain recombines TRBV24-1 with TRBJ1-4; the D is unclear. Between the trimmed V and J ends, which lost 1 base and 7 bases, there was a span of 6 bases. Germline V gives CDR1 KGHDR, CDR2 SFDVKD. The CDR3 is 13 amino acids. CDR3 region: CATSDLNGEKLFF. The CDR3 DNA reads as TGTGCCACCAGTGATTTAAATGGTGAAAAACTGTTTTTT.

The chain uses TRBV27 and TRBJ1-6; TRBD1 agrees at 9 bases. Per germline, CDR1 MNHEY and CDR2 SMNVEV (reference sequence). V dropped 5 bases and J dropped 6; count of bases not matched to a gene: 5. CDR3 length: 15 amino acids. This CDR3 is CASSPGTGSNSPLHF. The CDR3 DNA follows: TGTGCCAGCAGTCCTGGGACAGGGAGTAATTCACCCCTCCACTTT.

CDR3 DNA: TGTGCCAGCAGCCCCCTCGACAGGGACACTGAAGCTTTCTTT. Residues: CASSPLDRDTEAFF. The V and J genes are TRBV4-2 and TRBJ1-1; 7 positions agree with TRBD1. The CDR3 spans 14 residues. Germline-derived CDR1 and CDR2 are LGHNA and YNFKEQ. J gave up 3 bases and V 4 bases, and 5 bases lay outside the gene matches.

The rearrangement joins TRBV3-1 (or the pseudogene TRBV3-2) to TRBJ1-6; perhaps TRBD1 as D (5 bases). Trimming cost V 3 bases and J 7 bases, with 10 bases left between them. The CDR3 is made up of 14 amino acids. Germline loops: CDR1 LGHDT, CDR2 YNNKEL (reference sequence). CDR3 in DNA: TGTGCCAGCAGCCACAGGGTTAACAATTCACCCCTCCACTTT. It encodes CASSHRVNNSPLHF.

The chain employs TRBV18 and TRBJ2-1, with 14 positions matching TRBD2. J lost 5 bases, V lost 1 base, and 7 bases had no gene match. The germline V gene encodes CDR1 KGHSH and CDR2 LQKENI. The CDR3 has 18 amino acids. CDR3 in amino acids: CASSPRMTSGGADNEQFF. The CDR3 DNA reads as TGTGCCAGCTCACCACGGATGACTAGCGGGGGGGCCGACAATGAGCAGTTCTTC.

The V and J genes are TRBV9 and TRBJ2-5, with 11 bases matching TRBD2. The CDR3 contains 16 residues. CDR1 and CDR2 from the germline V gene are SGDLS and YYNGEE. Germline trimming cut 4 bases from V and 3 bases from J; bases unmatched to any gene: 8. The DNA for the CDR3 is TGTGCCAGCAGCCCCGGGGCTAGCGGGGGGAAAGAGACCCAGTACTTC. It encodes CASSPGASGGKETQYF.

The gene calls are TRBV11-3 and TRBJ1-4; D uncertain. V lost 5 bases to trimming and J lost 8 bases, with 18 bases between them. Germline V gene data show CDR1 as SGHNT and CDR2 as YENEEA. This CDR3 comprises 15 residues. The CDR3 loop reads CASSRRPIKSEKLFF. The CDR3 DNA is TGTGCCAGCAGCCGCCGCCCTATTAAGTCAGAAAAACTGTTTTTT.

A remark on this clone: The same CDR3 can be traced to other DNA sequences in this sample. The genes are TRBV5-1 and TRBJ1-1; D is unresolved. This CDR3 comprises 14 residues. The germline CDR1 and CDR2 sequences are SGHRS and YFSETQ. V was cut by 0 bases and J by 4 bases, with 10 bases left in between. The chain's CDR3 is CASSLAGEGTEAFF. For the CDR3, the DNA is TGCGCCAGCAGCTTGGCCGGGGAGGGCACTGAAGCTTTCTTT.

The CDR3 here is CASSLGTGTGNTIYF. CDR3 DNA: TGCGCCAGCAGCTTGGGGACAGGGACTGGAAACACCATATATTTT. This chain links TRBV5-1 with TRBJ1-3; 8 bases map to TRBD1. Germline V CDR1 and CDR2: SGHRS, YFSETQ. The CDR3 length is 15 residues. V lost 0 bases and J lost 2; bases outside the gene matches: 1.

The chain couples TRBV29-1 to TRBJ1-2, with 8 bases aligning to TRBD1. V lost 7 bases to trimming and J lost 3 bases; unmatched junction nucleotides: 7. CDR1 is SQVTM, CDR2 ANQGSEA, per germline. There are 13 residues in the CDR3. CDR3 sequence (DNA): TGCAGCGCACGACAGGGGTCCGACTATGGCTACACCTTC. Encoded protein: CSARQGSDYGYTF.

This chain links TRBV24-1 with TRBJ2-7; no clear D. Deletions cut 3 bases from V and 5 bases from J, with 10 bases between. Germline-derived CDR1 and CDR2 are KGHDR and SFDVKD. This CDR3 has 13 amino acids. The CDR3 loop reads CATSDDNYNEQYF. Written as DNA, the CDR3 is TGTGCCACCAGTGATGACAATTACAACGAGCAGTACTTC.

This clone was recorded a few times. V and J are TRBV14 and TRBJ1-1; 9 nucleotides match TRBD1. After removal of 6 bases from V and 1 base from J, the junction contained 9 bases not matched to a gene. This CDR3 contains 16 residues. Germline V lookup: CDR1 SGHDN, CDR2 FVKESK. CDR3 protein: CASSSTGGWGNTEAFF. The CDR3 nucleotides read TGTGCCAGCAGTTCCACAGGGGGCTGGGGGAACACTGAAGCTTTCTTT.